This is a list of T cell receptor beta chains from one sample in a study of blood T cells in healthy people across ages. Each CDR3 protein is one row after TCRdb ran MiXCR on the 5' RACE reads. The repertoire holds some 560,000 distinct CDR3 sequences, with about 28% as singletons. This sample also appeared in a second study, on T cells of mothers and their children.

The sequenced material came from blood. The receptors shown here come from a boy younger than 10 in good health. Both conserved end residues are part of each CDR3. The D gene is left open where the match is weak.

CDR3 length | D gene | V gene | CDR3 protein
14 | - | TRBV5-4 | CASSPDSFQETQYF
13 | TRBD1 | TRBV2 | CASSEGTGTIQYF
15 | - | TRBV4-1 | CASTHDSSIYNEQFF
14 | - | TRBV15 | CATGEGLSGNTIYF
13 | - | TRBV29-1 | CSVEESGWTFYTF
16 | TRBD2 | TRBV20-1 | CSARDLPAGEPNEQFF
13 | - | TRBV7-2 | CASSFVREGEQYF
18 | TRBD2 | TRBV4-2 | CASSQRLEGLAFPNEQFF
16 | - | TRBV20-1 | CSAPPSGQWYQETQYF
13 | - | TRBV4-2 | CASSRVSKETQYF
12 | - | TRBV24-1 | CATSGGSYGYTF
14 | TRBD2 | TRBV12-3/TRBV12-4 | CASSWGLATGELFF
16 | TRBD2 | TRBV4-1 | CASSQEGLAGVGEQYF
14 | TRBD2 | TRBV3-1 | CASSQLAGAYEQYF
15 | - | TRBV9 | CASSVDHRRGTEAFF
18 | - | TRBV2 | CASSEDEEGGSGANVLTF
12 | - | TRBV7-8 | CASREVMGGYTF
15 | TRBD2 | TRBV5-1 | CASSPFRREFYEQYF
14 | - | TRBV18 | CASPLTGAADTQYF
13 | TRBD1 | TRBV30 | CAWSYRGGTEAFF